This T cell receptor (beta chain) was sequenced in a study of T cell responses to AZD1222 COVID-19 vaccine. As regards this clone: Its antigen remains unidentified.

There are 18 residues in the CDR3. The germline gives CDR1 SGHDT, CDR2 YYEEEE. Trimming shortened V by 6 bases and J by 0 bases, and 22 bases separated the two germline ends. Some clones are missing from TCRdb's copy, which holds only in-frame ones; the method was immunoSEQ multiplex PCR. The top ten clones hold approximately 1.7% of a sample with roughly 180,000 clones, about nine tenths of them seen once. Second-dose schedules of about 4 or about 12 weeks were combined. Findings and caveats of the study: Only five or six AZD1222 recipients tested seropositive at baseline. It should be noted that donors were predominantly white British and more often female, and clonal diversity was possibly underestimated.

The J gene is TRBJ2-4, the V gene TRBV5-6; a possible D gene is TRBD2 (7 bases). Sequencing used peripheral blood, obtained 28 days after the second AZD1222 dose. The TCR was taken from an adult who received the AZD1222 COVID-19 vaccine. CDR3 region: CASTFMGGRPLAKNIQYF. CDR3 nucleotide sequence: TGTGCCAGCACCTTTATGGGGGGGCGTCCCCTAGCCAAAAACATTCAGTACTTC.